Listed below are T cell receptor beta chains from one sample, sequenced in a study of T cell responses to AZD1222 COVID-19 vaccine. Assay: immunoSEQ multiplex PCR; the TCRdb copy retains only in-frame clones and omits some. The sample records 70,000 to 95,000 clones, more than 85% being singletons. The sample in question was peripheral blood, obtained 28 days after the second AZD1222 dose. These receptors all stem from an adult who received the AZD1222 COVID-19 vaccine. CDR3s include the opening cysteine and the closing phenylalanine or tryptophan. Fields, in order: V gene, J gene, clone size, D gene, CDR3 protein. The D gene is left open where the match is weak. Clone size is stated in some rows and not others, as once, few, many or a class when expanded.

V: TRBV6-5
J: TRBJ2-7
size: NA
D: TRBD2
CDR3: CASSSTSGRAGYEQYF

V: TRBV28
J: TRBJ2-2
size: few
D: TRBD2
CDR3: CASTRLAGPGELFF

V: TRBV5-8
J: TRBJ1-5
size: once
D: NA
CDR3: CASSFVGSGNQPQHF

V: TRBV7-9
J: TRBJ1-5
size: NA
D: NA
CDR3: CASSLYAGQPQHF

V: TRBV27
J: TRBJ1-2
size: NA
D: NA
CDR3: CASTPTGGYGYTF

V: TRBV11-3
J: TRBJ2-3
size: NA
D: TRBD1
CDR3: CASSRGTGGADTQYF

V: TRBV30
J: TRBJ1-5
size: NA
D: TRBD1
CDR3: CAWSADRGSNQPQHF

V: TRBV2
J: TRBJ2-5
size: NA
D: NA
CDR3: CASSEEALGLISGETQYF

V: TRBV19
J: TRBJ2-1
size: NA
D: TRBD2
CDR3: CASSTTSGRAGEQFF

V: TRBV30
J: TRBJ2-7
size: NA
D: TRBD2
CDR3: CAWSYGGSLYF

V: TRBV10-3
J: TRBJ2-7
size: NA
D: NA
CDR3: CAISDQTLYEQYF

V: TRBV7-3
J: TRBJ2-5
size: NA
D: TRBD1
CDR3: CASSSDRGGTQYF

V: TRBV6-5
J: TRBJ1-5
size: NA
D: NA
CDR3: CASIMTGSNQPQHF

V: TRBV5-4
J: TRBJ2-7
size: NA
D: NA
CDR3: CASSPTDGTSYEQYF

V: TRBV5-4
J: TRBJ1-2
size: once
D: NA
CDR3: CASSLIFRDSSIGYTF

V: TRBV6-2/TRBV6-3
J: TRBJ2-7
size: NA
D: TRBD2
CDR3: CASSQGLAGAGSEQYF

V: TRBV7-2
J: TRBJ1-5
size: few
D: NA
CDR3: CASSETGFQPQHF

V: TRBV7-2
J: TRBJ1-5
size: NA
D: NA
CDR3: CASSLGPNQPQHF

V: TRBV28
J: TRBJ2-1
size: NA
D: TRBD2
CDR3: CASRLGLAANEQFF

V: TRBV28
J: TRBJ1-5
size: NA
D: TRBD1
CDR3: CASSLGQVYQPQHF

V: TRBV5-4
J: TRBJ1-1
size: NA
D: NA
CDR3: CASSFGVDTEAFF

V: TRBV10-1
J: TRBJ2-7
size: NA
D: NA
CDR3: CASSRGSPYEQYF

V: TRBV27
J: TRBJ2-7
size: NA
D: NA
CDR3: CASSPPGRQRYEQYF

V: TRBV29-1
J: TRBJ2-3
size: NA
D: NA
CDR3: CSVGGTQYF

V: TRBV3-1/TRBV3-2
J: TRBJ1-4
size: NA
D: NA
CDR3: CASSQGGGTFGEKLFF

V: TRBV20-1
J: TRBJ2-7
size: NA
D: NA
CDR3: CSASVQYGDEQYF

V: TRBV24-1
J: TRBJ1-1
size: NA
D: NA
CDR3: CATSDLFTRCAEAFF

V: TRBV2
J: TRBJ2-1
size: NA
D: NA
CDR3: CASSEPRSSYNEQFF

V: TRBV9
J: TRBJ2-7
size: NA
D: NA
CDR3: CASSGTVSYEQYF

V: TRBV19
J: TRBJ2-2
size: NA
D: NA
CDR3: CASSGLAGELFF

V: TRBV19
J: TRBJ2-1
size: NA
D: TRBD2
CDR3: CASSTSGAGRDNEQFF

V: TRBV10-3
J: TRBJ1-4
size: NA
D: TRBD1
CDR3: CAISDGQGATNEKLFF

V: TRBV25-1
J: TRBJ2-1
size: NA
D: NA
CDR3: CASSEFVYEQFF

V: TRBV7-7
J: TRBJ2-7
size: NA
D: TRBD2
CDR3: CASSPAGERYEQYF

V: TRBV28
J: TRBJ2-7
size: NA
D: NA
CDR3: CASSLGYEQYF

V: TRBV30
J: TRBJ1-1
size: few
D: NA
CDR3: CAWSSGQSTEAFF

V: TRBV5-1
J: TRBJ1-3
size: NA
D: TRBD1
CDR3: CASSLGDRVGNTIYF

V: TRBV18
J: TRBJ2-7
size: NA
D: NA
CDR3: CASSPRTGQLSYEQYF

V: TRBV7-9
J: TRBJ1-6
size: NA
D: TRBD1
CDR3: CATRTGLNSPLHF

V: TRBV28
J: TRBJ1-1
size: NA
D: TRBD1
CDR3: CASSYPTGTGVPEAFF

V: TRBV6-5
J: TRBJ1-5
size: NA
D: NA
CDR3: CASTPGINQPQHF

V: TRBV9
J: TRBJ2-1
size: once
D: NA
CDR3: CASSVETSSYNEQFF

V: TRBV7-8
J: TRBJ2-7
size: NA
D: NA
CDR3: CASSLAGREPSFEQYF

V: TRBV9
J: TRBJ1-3
size: NA
D: TRBD1
CDR3: CASSLGQAGNTIYF

V: TRBV7-9
J: TRBJ1-1
size: NA
D: NA
CDR3: CASSRRNTEAFF

V: TRBV6-5
J: TRBJ1-4
size: NA
D: NA
CDR3: CASSYGFDGEKLFF

V: TRBV6-2/TRBV6-3
J: TRBJ2-7
size: NA
D: NA
CDR3: CASSYVGSSYEQYF

V: TRBV7-3
J: TRBJ2-7
size: NA
D: TRBD2
CDR3: CASSLTGLAGEGEQYF

V: TRBV7-6
J: TRBJ2-2
size: NA
D: TRBD2
CDR3: CASSLRGDGTGELFF